The TCR beta chain under discussion was sequenced for a study of blood T cells in healthy people across ages. Findings and limits, study-wide: Unsorted PBMCs ruled out conclusive naive versus antigen-experienced comparison.

This CDR3 comprises 14 residues. CDR1 and CDR2 (germline): LGHDT, YNNKEL (reference sequence). Worth noting for this clonotype: What it binds is not known.

A sample-barcoded 5' primer and a J-beta primer mix were used in a second PCR of roughly 7 to 12 cycles. CDR3-containing paired-end reads numbering at least 2.5 million came from each sample. Using its own MiXCR run on the 5' RACE reads, TCRdb lists one record per CDR3 protein. The data contain around 800,000 distinct CDR3 sequences, more than 35% of them singletons. Donor samples were obtained from healthy Caucasian individuals from Russia, aged about 6 to 90. Isolation yielded PBMCs, at least 6 million per sample, in every case. The chain recombines TRBV3-1 with TRBJ2-7, with TRBD1 matching over 9 bases. The end of the DNA fits TRBJ2-5 better, so the J call may be wrong. Specimen: blood. The sequence came from an elderly man in good health. The CDR3 nucleotides are TGTGCCAGCAGCCATGGGACAGGGCGAGAGACCCAGTACTTC. Protein product: CASSHGTGRETQYF.